This T cell receptor beta chain was retrieved from a study of blood T cell repertoires in COVID-19. The wider study: Samples taken during acute and convalescent COVID-19 were collected in the United States, Italy and Spain.

Germline CDR1 and CDR2: SEHNR and FQNEAQ (reference sequence). The CDR3 extends over 14 amino acids. V shed 1 base and J shed 5 bases, with 11 bases lying between them. Per the original data handling: Nucleated cell number was recorded as an estimate derived from reference gene primer amplification. Clones were read by immunoSEQ multiplex PCR, and TCRdb kept only the in-frame ones, dropping some. D and trimming come from the DNA, and the V and J calls and clone size come from that table. The data contain almost 70,000 clones, around three quarters of them singletons. Input material: peripheral blood. This clonotype was sampled from a man between 60 and 70 years old with acute or convalescent COVID-19. This chain uses TRBV7-9 with TRBJ1-1; weak D call: TRBD1 (5 bases). The CDR3, as DNA: TGTGCCAGCAGCTTAGGGGCAGGGAGGACTGAAGCTTTCTTT. Protein sequence: CASSLGAGRTEAFF. The full variable domain, in which reference TRBV7-9 and TRBJ1-1 provide the parts outside the CDR3, is DTGVSQNPRHKITKRGQNVTFRCDPISEHNRLYWYRQTLGQGPEFLTYFQNEAQLEKSRLLSDRFSAERPKGSFSTLEIQRTEQGDSAMYLCASSLGAGRTEAFFGQGTRLTVV.